This T cell receptor (beta chain) was sequenced during a study of beta chain features in type 1 diabetes. Looking at the study overall: In all, 107,917,701 sorted cells from all samples were analyzed. Notes on the study in general: Researchers report that Type 1 diabetes patients had moderately but significantly shorter TCRB CDR3s across all four CD4+ subsets.

Expressed TCRB transcripts were sequenced after all isolated RNA was converted to cDNA. TCRdb's table, derived via immunoSEQ multiplex PCR, lists solely in-frame clones and lacks some. This sample has around 20,000 clones, with about 69% found just once. A note on this clone: Its cognate antigen is unknown.

Germline assignment: CDR1 LGHNA and CDR2 YSLEER. V lost 0 bases and J lost 9, with 11 bases in between. CDR3 length equals 13 residues. This sequence was found in a young man with type 1 diabetes. The sample comprised Tregs from blood. The chain employs TRBV4-3 and TRBJ1-1, with D possibly matching TRBD1 (6 bases). The CDR3 sequence: CASSQDGQRKAFF. The CDR3 DNA is TGCGCCAGCAGCCAAGACGGACAGCGAAAAGCTTTCTTT.